This is a list of T cell receptor beta chains from one sample in a study of human T cells and chemical hapten exposure. TCRdb re-called the RACE reads through MiXCR, storing one row per CDR3 protein. The sample lists fewer than 45,000 distinct CDR3 sequences; 10% to 15% were seen once. Here the sequenced sample was whole blood, taken in connection with sensitization to the hapten diphenylcyclopropenone (DPC). Receptors were obtained from a woman between 40 and 55 years old with alopecia areata. Some clones in this sample may be carry-over from other donors' samples. Each CDR3 is given with its conserved first and last residue. The D gene is left open where the match is weak. Rows may omit the clone size; those that give it use once, few, many or a size class.

d_call: TRBD2
clone_size: few
v_call: TRBV5-1
j_call: TRBJ2-1
cdr3_nt: TGCGCCAGCAGCTTGGGGACTAGCTCCAATGAGCAGTTCTTC
cdr3_aa: CASSLGTSSNEQFF

d_call: TRBD2
clone_size: few
v_call: TRBV7-9
j_call: TRBJ2-1
cdr3_nt: TGTGCCAGCAGGCATTCTAGCGGAGGGGCCCCTGAGCAGTTCTTC
cdr3_aa: CASRHSSGGAPEQFF

d_call: TRBD2
clone_size: .
v_call: TRBV10-3
j_call: TRBJ2-7
cdr3_nt: TGTGCCATCAGGGGACTAGCGGGAGCCCACGAGCAGTACTTC
cdr3_aa: CAIRGLAGAHEQYF

d_call: .
clone_size: .
v_call: TRBV4-1
j_call: TRBJ2-1
cdr3_nt: TGCGCCAGCAGCCAAGGAGGGAATGAGCAGTTCTTC
cdr3_aa: CASSQGGNEQFF

d_call: TRBD1
clone_size: .
v_call: TRBV29-1
j_call: TRBJ1-2
cdr3_nt: TGCAGCGTTGGGACAGGGGTCTATGGCTACACCTTC
cdr3_aa: CSVGTGVYGYTF

d_call: TRBD1
clone_size: .
v_call: TRBV4-1
j_call: TRBJ2-1
cdr3_nt: TGCGCCAGCAGCCAAGAAACAGGGGGCGGGTACAATGAGCAGTTCTTC
cdr3_aa: CASSQETGGGYNEQFF

d_call: .
clone_size: .
v_call: TRBV11-1
j_call: TRBJ2-7
cdr3_nt: TGTGCCAGCAGCTCCGCGGCCTGGATGTCCTACGAGCAGTACTTC
cdr3_aa: CASSSAAWMSYEQYF

d_call: TRBD2
clone_size: few
v_call: TRBV29-1
j_call: TRBJ2-3
cdr3_nt: TGCAGCGTTGATGCGGGAGGGGATACGCAGTATTTT
cdr3_aa: CSVDAGGDTQYF

d_call: TRBD2
clone_size: .
v_call: TRBV5-1
j_call: TRBJ2-3
cdr3_nt: TGCGCCAGCAGCTTGGGGGCTAGCGGGAGATCTGATACGCAGTATTTT
cdr3_aa: CASSLGASGRSDTQYF

d_call: TRBD1
clone_size: .
v_call: TRBV10-3
j_call: TRBJ1-6
cdr3_nt: TGTGCCATCGGACAGGATAATTCACCCCTCCACTTT
cdr3_aa: CAIGQDNSPLHF

d_call: TRBD1
clone_size: .
v_call: TRBV18
j_call: TRBJ1-1
cdr3_nt: TGTGCCAGCTCACTCGGGACAGGGGGGAGTGGGAACACTGAAGCTTTCTTT
cdr3_aa: CASSLGTGGSGNTEAFF

d_call: .
clone_size: .
v_call: TRBV10-2
j_call: TRBJ1-6
cdr3_nt: TGCGCCACCTATGAGGGACAAAGGGACTCACCCCCCCACTTT
cdr3_aa: CATYEGQRDSPPHF

d_call: TRBD1
clone_size: .
v_call: TRBV20-1
j_call: TRBJ1-5
cdr3_nt: TGCAGTGCTAGAGATCACGGACAGGGGGTCGGCAATCAGCCCCAGCATTTT
cdr3_aa: CSARDHGQGVGNQPQHF

d_call: TRBD2
clone_size: .
v_call: TRBV28
j_call: TRBJ2-7
cdr3_nt: TGTGCCAGCAGATCGTCCGGGGGGACTCTGACTTACGAGCAGTACTTC
cdr3_aa: CASRSSGGTLTYEQYF